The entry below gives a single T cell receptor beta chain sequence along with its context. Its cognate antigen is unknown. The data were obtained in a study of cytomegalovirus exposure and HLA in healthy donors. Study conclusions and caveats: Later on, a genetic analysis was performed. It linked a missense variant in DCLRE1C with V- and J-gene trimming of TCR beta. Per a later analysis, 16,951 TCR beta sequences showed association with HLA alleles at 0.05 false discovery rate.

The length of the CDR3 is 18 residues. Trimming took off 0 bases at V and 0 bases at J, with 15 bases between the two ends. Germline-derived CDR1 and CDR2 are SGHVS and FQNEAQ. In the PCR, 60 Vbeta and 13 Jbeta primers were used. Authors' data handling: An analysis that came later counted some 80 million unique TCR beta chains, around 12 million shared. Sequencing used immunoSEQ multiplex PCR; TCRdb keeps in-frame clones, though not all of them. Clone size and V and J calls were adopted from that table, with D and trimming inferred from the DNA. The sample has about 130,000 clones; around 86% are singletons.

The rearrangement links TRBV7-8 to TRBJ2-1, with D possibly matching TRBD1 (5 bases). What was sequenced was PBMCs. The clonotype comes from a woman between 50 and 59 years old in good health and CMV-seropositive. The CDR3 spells CASSLARAGLSSYNEQFF. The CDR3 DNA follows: TGTGCCAGCAGCTTAGCTCGGGCAGGGTTAAGCTCCTACAATGAGCAGTTCTTC.